The 11 T cell receptor beta chains reported below all come from one sample, sequenced in a study of CD8 T cells in Susac syndrome. With random hexamers, reverse transcription was performed on roughly 0.5 to 1 ug of RNA. TCRdb called the immunoSEQ multiplex PCR reads again in MiXCR, with one record for every CDR3 protein. Of fewer than 150,000 distinct CDR3 sequences in the sample, about 90% were seen once. Sample: CD8+ T cells from PBMCs. The receptors here all came from a human donor with multiple sclerosis.

This chain links TRBV6-1 with TRBJ2-4; a weak D match, TRBD2 (6 bases). The CDR3 covers 14 residues. Germline V gene data show CDR1 as MNHNS and CDR2 as SASEGT. V shed 4 bases and J shed 8 bases, with 15 bases lying between them. The CDR3 DNA is TGTGCCAGCAGTGGGGACTCCCGATGGGACATTCAGTACTTC. It encodes CASSGDSRWDIQYF.

The V and J genes are TRBV6-2 or TRBV6-3 and TRBJ2-3; D possibly corresponds to TRBD1 (5 bases). Judging by the DNA end, TRBJ1-5 fits better; the J call may be wrong. Per germline, CDR1 MNHEY and CDR2 SVGEGT. The CDR3 has 13 amino acids. The CDR3 DNA follows: TGTGCCAGCAGTTACGGGGCCACAGATACGCAGCATTTT. This codes for CASSYGATDTQHF.

The chain combines TRBV20-1 with TRBJ2-2; the match to TRBD1 covers 11 bases. The CDR3 consists of 15 residues. The trim removed 5 bases at V and 3 bases at J, leaving 5 bases unmatched. Germline V gene lookup returns CDR1 DFQATT and CDR2 SNEGSKA (reference sequence). CDR3 bases: TGCAGTGCTTGGACAGGGGGCATGTACACCGGGGAGCTGTTTTTT. It codes for CSAWTGGMYTGELFF.

This sequence joins TRBV6-1 and TRBJ2-3; maybe TRBD1 (7 bases). The CDR3 covers 13 residues. Trimming took 11 bases from V and 0 from J, leaving 12 bases between them. CDR1 and CDR2 from the germline V gene are MNHNS and SASEGT. CDR3 amino acids: CAGRGQSTDTQYF. The CDR3 bases are TGTGCCGGGCGGGGACAGAGCACAGATACGCAGTATTTT.

This clonotype was counted at least ten times. The J gene is TRBJ2-5, the V gene TRBV27, with 8 bases matching TRBD1. Germline loops: CDR1 MNHEY, CDR2 SMNVEV (reference sequence). The CDR3 consists of 14 residues. The junction had 8 bases not matched to a gene; V was cut back by 8 bases and J by 3 bases. Here the CDR3 reads CASSRTGSEETQYF. CDR3 coding DNA: TGTGCCAGCTCCAGGACAGGGTCGGAAGAGACCCAGTACTTC.

The V gene is TRBV11-2, the J gene TRBJ2-7, with 8 bases matching TRBD1. After removal of 6 bases from V and 7 bases from J, the junction contained 8 bases not matched to a gene. The CDR3 loop spans 13 amino acids. Germline lookup yields CDR1 SGHAT and CDR2 FQNNGV. CDR3 DNA: TGTGCCAGCAGTTCCGGGACAGGTGGGGAGCAGTACTTC. Translated, it gives CASSSGTGGEQYF.

The CDR3 DNA follows: TGCAGTGCTAGAGATGTAAGGCACACTGAAGCTTTCTTT. Translated: CSARDVRHTEAFF. The rearrangement links TRBV20-1 to TRBJ1-1; D is undetermined. The CDR3 is 13 residues long. Trimming removed 0 bases from V and 3 bases from J, with 8 bases in between. Germline assignment: CDR1 DFQATT and CDR2 SNEGSKA (reference sequence).

The V call is TRBV13, the J call TRBJ2-7; 14 bases line up with TRBD2. This CDR3 region has 14 residues. Germline CDR1 PRHDT, CDR2 FYEKMQ (reference sequence). Trimming at V came to 5 bases and at J to 6 bases, leaving 3 bases not matched to a gene. The CDR3 DNA reads as TGTGCCAGCAGCACGGGACTAGCGGGAGTCGAGCAGTACTTC. As protein: CASSTGLAGVEQYF.

This clonotype was counted a single time. V usage is TRBV7-6 and J usage is TRBJ2-3, with 11 bases identical to TRBD2. V lost 8 bases and J lost 4; bases outside the gene matches: 8. The germline CDR1 and CDR2 sequences are SGHVS and FNYEAQ. The CDR3 is made up of 15 amino acids. The CDR3 DNA reads TGTGCCAGCGGCCAGACTAGCGGGATATCAGATACGCAGTATTTT. It is translated as CASGQTSGISDTQYF.

The gene calls are TRBV27 and TRBJ2-1, with 8 bases aligning to TRBD2. The CDR3 has 15 amino acids. V lost 6 bases to trimming and J lost 8 bases; unmatched junction nucleotides: 12. Germline V lookup: CDR1 MNHEY, CDR2 SMNVEV (reference sequence). In DNA, the CDR3 is TGTGCCAGCAGCCCTATGGGACTAGTGCTAGATGAGCAGTTCTTC. It encodes CASSPMGLVLDEQFF.

The V gene is TRBV25-1, the J gene TRBJ1-2; maybe TRBD1 (5 bases). Germline values: CDR1 MGHDK, CDR2 SYGVNS. The CDR3 covers 15 residues. V lost 4 bases and J 6 bases, leaving 18 bases between the germline ends. The CDR3 DNA reads TGTGCCAGCAGTGGGCAGGGAGGTGTTTGGGATGGCTACACCTTC. This sequence encodes CASSGQGGVWDGYTF.